What follows are 18 T cell receptor beta chains derived from one specimen sequenced in a study of shared clonotypes between healthy human individuals. Measured with immunoSEQ multiplex PCR; TCRdb has only the in-frame clones, and not every one. The sample shows roughly 760,000 clones, under 80% of them seen only once. The sequencing sample was made of memory CD4+ T cells sorted from blood. Subset in this sample: CD45RA-negative fraction. The receptors shown here come from a woman aged 30 to 39 in good health.

The chain employs TRBV6-6 and TRBJ2-7, with 7 bases lining up with TRBD1. The junction had 8 bases not matched to a gene; V was cut back by 2 bases and J by 4 bases. Germline-derived CDR1 and CDR2 are MNHNY and SVGAGI (reference sequence). The CDR3 is made up of 15 amino acids. The CDR3 sequence: CASSYDIPTGYEQYF. The CDR3 region has the DNA TGTGCCAGCAGTTACGATATCCCGACAGGGTACGAGCAGTACTTC.

The rearrangement joins TRBV10-3 to TRBJ2-7; 7 nucleotides agree with TRBD1. The CDR3 spans 14 residues. Germline CDR1 is ENHRY and CDR2 is SYGVKD. V was pared by 7 bases and J by 3 bases, with 9 bases of the junction left unmatched. CDR3 protein: CAITPRQGSYEQYF. CDR3 sequence (DNA): TGTGCCATCACCCCACGACAGGGTAGCTACGAGCAGTACTTC.

Notes on this clone: The junction differs from germline at one of its ends, possibly a read error. The chain links TRBV2 to TRBJ2-5, with D maybe TRBD2 (6 bases). Germline CDR1 reads SNHLY; CDR2 reads FYNNEI. The CDR3 loop spans 16 amino acids. DNA of the CDR3: TGTGCCAGCAGGGAAGGACATACTCTGGAGGGTGAGACCCAGTACTTC. As protein: CASREGHTLEGETQYF. The full variable domain, in which reference TRBV2 and TRBJ2-5 provide the parts outside the CDR3, is EPEVTQTPSHQVTQMGQEVILRCVPISNHLYFYWYRQILGQKVEFLVSFYNNEISEKSEIFDDQFSVERPDGSNFTLKIRSTKLEDSAMYFCASREGHTLEGETQYFGPGTRLLVL.

This sequence joins TRBV7-8 and TRBJ2-7, with 9 bases fitting TRBD1. The CDR3 has 16 residues. V dropped 5 bases and J dropped 4; count of bases not matched to a gene: 12. CDR1 is SGHVS and CDR2 is FQNEAQ in the germline V gene. The CDR3 is CASSKPPGTGQYEQYF. The CDR3 region has the DNA TGTGCCAGCAGCAAGCCCCCCGGGACAGGGCAGTACGAGCAGTACTTC.

In the case of this clone: A junction end diverges from the germline sequence, so it may reflect a read error. V gene TRBV6-1 combines with J gene TRBJ2-5; 7 bases agree with TRBD1. The CDR3 sequence is 13 residues long. Per germline, CDR1 MNHNS and CDR2 SASEGT. CDR3 protein: CASSEAVQGQLDF. The CDR3 coding sequence is TGTGCCAGCAGTGAAGCTGTTCAGGGACAGCTCGACTTC.

The chain recombines TRBV2 with TRBJ1-1, with D perhaps matching TRBD1 (6 bases). Trimming cost V 6 bases and J 1 base, with 9 bases left between them. CDR3 length: 13 amino acids. Per germline, CDR1 SNHLY and CDR2 FYNNEI. The DNA of the CDR3 is TGTGCCAGCAGAAGGACAGCGAACACTGAAGCTTTCTTT. It translates to CASRRTANTEAFF.

This chain connects TRBV2 to TRBJ2-7, with D unclear. The CDR3 runs 12 residues. CDR1 and CDR2 (germline): SNHLY, FYNNEI. Trimming cost V 5 bases and J 0 bases, with 5 bases left between them. The CDR3: CASSKGSYEQYF. The CDR3 DNA reads TGTGCCAGCAGTAAAGGCTCCTACGAGCAGTACTTC.

The table lists this clone with many counts. V is TRBV5-4 and J is TRBJ2-1; 7 bases are a match to TRBD2. The CDR3 is made up of 15 amino acids. With 0 bases clipped from V and 4 bases from J, the junction kept 4 bases outside the gene matches. Germline values: CDR1 SGHNT, CDR2 YYREEE (reference sequence). The CDR3 reads CASSLEAAGYNEQFF. The CDR3 nucleotides read TGTGCCAGCAGCTTGGAAGCAGCGGGGTACAATGAGCAGTTCTTC.

The chain has TRBV5-4 and TRBJ2-7; possibly TRBD1 for D (6 bases). Trimming took 0 bases from V and 6 from J, leaving 10 bases between them. The CDR3 is made up of 13 amino acids. Germline CDR1 SGHNT, CDR2 YYREEE (reference sequence). The CDR3 nucleotides read TGTGCCAGCAGCTTGGTGCAGGGGCTCGAGCAGTACTTC. It codes for CASSLVQGLEQYF.

V usage is TRBV10-3 and J usage is TRBJ2-3; 10 bases align to TRBD1. This CDR3 region has 16 residues. Germline trimming cut 10 bases from V and 2 bases from J; bases unmatched to any gene: 12. Germline V gene sequence: CDR1 ENHRY, CDR2 SYGVKD. The chain's CDR3 is CATQTPGQGFTDTQYF. CDR3 nucleotides: TGTGCCACTCAAACCCCGGGACAGGGGTTCACAGATACGCAGTATTTT.

The chain is built from TRBV27 and TRBJ1-2; 7 bases agree with TRBD1. The junction had 10 bases not matched to a gene; V was cut back by 5 bases and J by 4 bases. This CDR3 is 15 amino acids long. In germline, CDR1 is MNHEY, CDR2 SMNVEV (reference sequence). CDR3 sequence reads: CASSLLDRETYGYTF. The CDR3 nucleotides are TGTGCCAGCAGTCTACTCGACAGGGAGACCTATGGCTACACCTTC.

The rearrangement uses TRBV19 and TRBJ1-5; no firm D call. Germline V CDR1 and CDR2: LNHDA, SQIVND (reference sequence). The CDR3 consists of 14 residues. V was cut by 6 bases and J by 5 bases, with 14 bases left in between. CDR3 region: CASRAGSDYQPQHF. CDR3 DNA: TGTGCCAGTAGGGCTGGTTCGGACTATCAGCCCCAGCATTTT.

This chain connects TRBV6-6 to TRBJ2-3; D possibly uses TRBD1 or TRBD2 (5 bases each). The germline V gene has CDR1 MNHNY and CDR2 SVGAGI (reference sequence). The V gene lost 8 bases and the J gene lost 3 bases, with 15 bases spanning the gap. The CDR3 covers 14 residues. The CDR3 DNA follows: TGTGCCAGCGGCCAGGGACCAAGAACAGATACGCAGTATTTT. Amino acids: CASGQGPRTDTQYF.

V and J are TRBV12-5 and TRBJ1-5, with D unclear. Per germline, CDR1 LGHNT and CDR2 FRNRAP. V lost 3 bases and J lost 2, with 8 bases in between. The CDR3 totals 14 residues. This CDR3 is CASGLGRCNQPQHF. In DNA form, the CDR3 reads TGTGCTAGTGGTTTAGGTCGGTGCAATCAGCCCCAGCATTTT.

V usage is TRBV5-8 and J usage is TRBJ1-5; no clear D. Looked up from germline, CDR1 is SGHTS and CDR2 is YDEGEE. CDR3 size: 14 residues. The germline V and J ends were trimmed by 0 bases and 0 bases, with 4 bases remaining between them. The DNA for the CDR3 is TGTGCCAGCAGCTTGGAGTATAGCAATCAGCCCCAGCATTTT. This sequence encodes CASSLEYSNQPQHF.

This clone was seen a single time. This chain joins TRBV6-5 and TRBJ1-1, with a weak D call TRBD1 (5 bases). Germline CDR1 reads MNHEY; CDR2 reads SVGAGI. The CDR3 loop spans 13 amino acids. Trimming stripped 5 bases from V and 4 bases from J, with 11 bases between. DNA of the CDR3: TGTGCCAGCAGTACCGGACATCCCACTGAAGCTTTCTTT. Its translation: CASSTGHPTEAFF.

The V call is TRBV5-4, the J call TRBJ2-7, with 7 bases identical to TRBD2. The trim removed 0 bases at V and 2 bases at J, leaving 2 bases unmatched. This CDR3 spans 14 amino acids. Per the germline V gene, CDR1 is SGHNT and CDR2 is YYREEE (reference sequence). The CDR3 coding sequence is TGTGCCAGCAGCTTGGTTCGGGGGGCCTACGAGCAGTACTTC. Translation: CASSLVRGAYEQYF.

The rearrangement uses TRBV6-6 and TRBJ1-1; TRBD1 aligns across 7 bases. This CDR3 spans 14 amino acids. Germline V gene lookup returns CDR1 MNHNY and CDR2 SVGAGI (reference sequence). Trimming removed 6 bases from V and 1 base from J; junction bases left unmatched: 5. CDR3 nucleotides: TGTGCCAGCAGCCCCACAGGGGCGAACACTGAAGCTTTCTTT. The encoded protein is CASSPTGANTEAFF.